These 24 T cell receptor beta chains share one sample of origin, sequenced in a study of beta chain features in type 1 diabetes. The investigators reverse transcribed all of the isolated RNA, so they sequenced expressed TCRB transcripts. Clones were sequenced by immunoSEQ multiplex PCR, and TCRdb holds only the in-frame ones, with some missing. The sample records 850,000 to 900,000 clones, 17% being singletons. Sample: naive CD4+ T cells from blood. These receptors originate from a woman younger than 30 in good health.

This sequence joins TRBV29-1 and TRBJ2-1; perhaps TRBD2 as D (6 bases). With 2 bases removed from V and 11 bases from J, the gap between germline ends came to 10 bases. This CDR3 has 11 amino acids. Germline V gives CDR1 SQVTM, CDR2 ANQGSEA. The CDR3 coding sequence is TGCAGCGTTGAAAGGGGAGGTAAGCAGTTCTTC. This encodes CSVERGGKQFF.

This clone was picked up a small number of times. The chain carries TRBV7-9 and TRBJ2-7, with 10 bases fitting TRBD1. V was pared by 2 bases and J by 1 base, with 5 bases of the junction left unmatched. The CDR3 has 16 amino acids. The germline gives CDR1 SEHNR, CDR2 FQNEAQ (reference sequence). As DNA, the CDR3 is TGTGCCAGCAGCTTAAGACCGGGACAGGGGTCCTACGAGCAGTACTTC. The encoded protein is CASSLRPGQGSYEQYF.

The chain is built from TRBV4-2 and TRBJ2-2; D possibly corresponds to TRBD2 (5 bases). Per the germline V gene, CDR1 is LGHNA and CDR2 is YNFKEQ. The germline V and J ends were trimmed by 5 bases and 7 bases, with 17 bases remaining between them. CDR3 size: 15 residues. CDR3 residues: CASSLVQFRDGELFF. The CDR3 DNA reads as TGTGCCAGCAGCTTAGTGCAGTTCCGGGACGGGGAGCTGTTTTTT.

The gene calls are TRBV7-2 and TRBJ2-1, with D unresolved. The CDR3 loop spans 14 amino acids. Germline V CDR1 and CDR2: SGHTA, FQGNSA. The ends were cut back, 5 bases at V and 0 bases at J, with 8 bases in the middle. In nucleotides, the CDR3 is TGTGCCAGCAGCAGAGACACCTCCTACAATGAGCAGTTCTTC. Its protein product is CASSRDTSYNEQFF. The whole variable domain, remainder taken from reference TRBV7-2 and TRBJ2-1, is GAGVSQSPSNKVTEKGKDVELRCDPISGHTALYWYRQSLGQGLEFLIYFQGNSAPDKSGLPSDRFSAERTGGSVSTLTIQRTQQEDSAVYLCASSRDTSYNEQFFGPGTRLTVL.

The chain joins TRBV29-1 to TRBJ1-1; TRBD1 matches at 9 bases. Germline CDR1 SQVTM, CDR2 ANQGSEA. The V and J ends lost 7 bases and 4 bases, in that order; junction bases with no gene match: 7. The CDR3 length is 13 residues. The CDR3 loop is CSAEEQGATEAFF. The CDR3 region has the DNA TGCAGCGCCGAGGAACAGGGGGCCACTGAAGCTTTCTTT.

There are a few counts of this clone. This rearrangement joins TRBV6-6 to TRBJ1-2; D is perhaps TRBD1 (5 bases). V lost 7 bases, J lost 8 bases, and 23 bases lay in between. The germline CDR1 and CDR2 sequences are MNHNY and SVGAGI (reference sequence). This CDR3 contains 15 residues. In DNA form, the CDR3 reads TGTGCCAGCACCTCCCGCCGGGGGGTTATCGGGGGCTACACCTTC. It specifies CASTSRRGVIGGYTF.

The chain links TRBV7-3 to TRBJ2-7, with 15 bases matching TRBD2. The CDR3 extends over 20 amino acids. V lost 1 base and J lost 5; bases outside the gene matches: 15. The germline V gene has CDR1 SGHTA and CDR2 FQGTGA. CDR3 sequence (DNA): TGTGCCAGCAGCTTAAATCCCCCTCGGACTAGCGGGAGGGCCGGGGACGAGCAGTACTTC. Amino acid sequence: CASSLNPPRTSGRAGDEQYF.

V and J are TRBV6-1 and TRBJ2-5, with 7 nucleotides matching TRBD1. Germline trimming cut 6 bases from V and 2 bases from J; bases unmatched to any gene: 12. The CDR3 runs 16 residues. CDR1 is MNHNS and CDR2 is SASEGT in the germline V gene. The CDR3 is CASRERQGIPQETQYF. The CDR3 DNA sequence: TGTGCCAGCAGGGAAAGACAGGGAATCCCTCAAGAGACCCAGTACTTC.

About this clone itself: Other DNA sequences of this sample code for an identical CDR3. The chain joins TRBV11-2 to TRBJ2-2, with D possibly being TRBD2 (5 bases). CDR3 size: 14 residues. Germline V gene sequence: CDR1 SGHAT, CDR2 FQNNGV. V was trimmed by 1 base and J by 5 bases, leaving 8 bases between them. The DNA for the CDR3 is TGTGCCAGCAGCTTAGGTTTAGCGACCGGGGAGCTGTTTTTT. This translates into CASSLGLATGELFF.

J is TRBJ2-7 and V is TRBV7-2; TRBD1 matches 7 bases. This CDR3 has 15 residues. With V trimmed by 5 bases and J by 3 bases, 10 bases remained unmatched. Per germline, CDR1 SGHTA and CDR2 FQGNSA. For the CDR3, the DNA is TGTGCCAGCAGCCCAGGGACAGCCAGCCTCTACGAGCAGTACTTC. This gives the protein CASSPGTASLYEQYF.

This clone showed up just a few times. The rearrangement links TRBV7-2 to TRBJ2-1; 8 bases are shared with TRBD2. The trim removed 4 bases at V and 4 bases at J, leaving 3 bases unmatched. CDR3 length: 14 residues. CDR1 and CDR2 from the germline V gene are SGHTA and FQGNSA. CDR3 sequence reads: CASSSSGGYNEQFF. As DNA, the CDR3 is TGTGCCAGCAGCTCCAGCGGGGGTTACAATGAGCAGTTCTTC.

The sample holds a few counts of this clone. This chain joins TRBV28 and TRBJ2-3; 9 bases are shared with TRBD1. With V trimmed by 6 bases and J by 1 base, 5 bases remained unmatched. The CDR3 contains 15 residues. From germline, CDR1 is MDHEN and CDR2 SYDVKM. Written as DNA, the CDR3 is TGTGCCAGCAGAACAACAGGGGGCGGCACAGATACGCAGTATTTT. Amino acid sequence: CASRTTGGGTDTQYF.

About this clone itself: At the DNA level, this CDR3 is encoded by other sequences in the same sample as well. CDR3 sequence reads: CAISGTGSGNTIYF. The CDR3 coding sequence is TGTGCCATCAGTGGAACAGGGTCTGGAAACACCATATATTTT. The J gene is TRBJ1-3, the V gene TRBV10-3; D may be TRBD1 (6 bases). Trimming pared 4 bases from V and 1 base from J, leaving 8 bases between. This CDR3 region has 14 residues. In germline, CDR1 is ENHRY, CDR2 SYGVKD.

In its sample, this clone was seen a few times. The rearrangement joins TRBV2 to TRBJ2-7; 8 bases line up with TRBD2. The CDR3 loop spans 12 amino acids. The ends lost 10 bases at V and 2 bases at J; junction bases unmatched: 4. CDR1 and CDR2 (germline): SNHLY, FYNNEI. The CDR3 nucleotides read TGTGCCACGGGGGGGAATGCCTACGAGCAGTACTTC. Amino acid sequence: CATGGNAYEQYF.

This clone is a singleton in its sample. The rearrangement links TRBV7-2 to TRBJ2-2; D perhaps matches TRBD2 (6 bases). V lost 6 bases and J 6 bases, leaving 17 bases between the germline ends. Germline V gene sequence: CDR1 SGHTA, CDR2 FQGNSA. The CDR3 sequence is 15 residues long. The CDR3 nucleotides are TGTGCCAGCAGACCAAATGGGGGGATCGCCGGGGAGCTGTTTTTT. Encoded protein: CASRPNGGIAGELFF.

This clone came up a few times. The chain combines TRBV27 with TRBJ1-4, with 7 bases matching TRBD1. This CDR3 has 16 amino acids. V dropped 4 bases and J dropped 10; count of bases not matched to a gene: 15. The germline CDR1 and CDR2 sequences are MNHEY and SMNVEV (reference sequence). CDR3 coding DNA: TGTGCCAGCAGTTCATCTTGGGACAGTCCCCTACGAAAACTGTTTTTT. It specifies CASSSSWDSPLRKLFF. The variable domain in full, with the rest retrieved from reference TRBV27 and TRBJ1-4, is EAQVTQNPRYLITVTGKKLTVTCSQNMNHEYMSWYRQDPGLGLRQIYYSMNVEVTDKGDVPEGYKVSRKEKRNFPLILESPSPNQTSLYFCASSSSWDSPLRKLFFGSGTQLSVL.

The chain combines TRBV5-4 with TRBJ2-3, with D tentatively TRBD2 (5 bases). The CDR3 has 15 residues. CDR1 is SGHNT, CDR2 YYREEE, per germline (reference sequence). Trimming stripped 4 bases from V and 6 bases from J, with 18 bases between. The CDR3 bases are TGTGCCAGCAGCCTGGGCCGGGGTATGTGGGATACGCAGTATTTT. Translating it yields CASSLGRGMWDTQYF.

The chain employs TRBV5-4 and TRBJ2-1; D could derive from TRBD1 or TRBD2 (5 bases each). Trimming removed 6 bases at V and 1 base at J, with 17 bases between. The germline V gene encodes CDR1 SGHNT and CDR2 YYREEE (reference sequence). This CDR3 is 16 amino acids long. CDR3: CASTPGLGVSYNEQFF. CDR3 DNA: TGTGCCAGCACCCCCGGTTTGGGGGTTTCCTACAATGAGCAGTTCTTC.

As DNA, the CDR3 is TGCGCCAGCAGCCGAGACAGGGGACGAGGAGAGACCCAGTACTTC. Protein product: CASSRDRGRGETQYF. This chain links TRBV4-3 with TRBJ2-5, with 8 bases identical to TRBD1. This CDR3 contains 15 residues. Germline trimming cut 4 bases from V and 4 bases from J; bases unmatched to any gene: 8. In germline, CDR1 is LGHNA, CDR2 YSLEER.

The V and J genes are TRBV4-2 and TRBJ2-2; 9 positions match TRBD2. J gave up 3 bases and V 7 bases, and 6 bases lay outside the gene matches. This CDR3 has 15 amino acids. The germline gives CDR1 LGHNA, CDR2 YNFKEQ. CDR3 in amino acids: CASMIAGDYTGELFF. The CDR3 DNA follows: TGTGCCAGCATGATAGCGGGAGATTACACCGGGGAGCTGTTTTTT.

The V and J genes are TRBV19 and TRBJ2-1, with 8 nucleotides matching TRBD2. The CDR3 is 16 amino acids. Germline lookup yields CDR1 LNHDA and CDR2 SQIVND (reference sequence). V gave up 6 bases and J gave up 0 bases; unmatched junction bases: 7. CDR3 amino acids: CASSGTRSFSYNEQFF. The CDR3 nucleotides are TGTGCCAGTAGCGGGACTAGGTCGTTCTCCTACAATGAGCAGTTCTTC.

The V gene is TRBV9, the J gene TRBJ2-1; D is uncertain. The CDR3 has 16 residues. Germline CDR1 SGDLS, CDR2 YYNGEE. Trimming removed 2 bases from V and 4 bases from J, with 16 bases in between. CDR3 region: CASSVGTAPPYNEQFF. The CDR3 nucleotides are TGTGCCAGCAGCGTGGGAACAGCCCCTCCTTACAATGAGCAGTTCTTC. The complete variable domain, with remaining parts taken from reference TRBV9 and TRBJ2-1, reads DSGVTQTPKHLITATGQRVTLRCSPRSGDLSVYWYQQSLDQGLQFLIQYYNGEERAKGNILERFSAQQFPDLHSELNLSSLELGDSALYFCASSVGTAPPYNEQFFGPGTRLTVL.

This clone appeared a few times. The chain is built from TRBV5-1 and TRBJ1-4; tentative D call: TRBD1 (5 bases). CDR3 length equals 16 residues. Trimming removed 0 bases from V and 0 bases from J, with 9 bases in between. Looked up from germline, CDR1 is SGHRS and CDR2 is YFSETQ. CDR3 sequence (DNA): TGCGCCAGCAGCTTGGGACAGCAGCCAACTAATGAAAAACTGTTTTTT. This sequence encodes CASSLGQQPTNEKLFF.

The rearrangement links TRBV18 to TRBJ2-3; 10 nucleotides line up with TRBD2. CDR3 length: 16 amino acids. Germline V gene data show CDR1 as KGHSH and CDR2 as LQKENI. V was pared by 5 bases and J by 0 bases, with 5 bases of the junction left unmatched. The CDR3, as DNA: TGTGCCAGCTCAAGAATAGCGGGAGGAAGCACAGATACGCAGTATTTT. This codes for CASSRIAGGSTDTQYF.